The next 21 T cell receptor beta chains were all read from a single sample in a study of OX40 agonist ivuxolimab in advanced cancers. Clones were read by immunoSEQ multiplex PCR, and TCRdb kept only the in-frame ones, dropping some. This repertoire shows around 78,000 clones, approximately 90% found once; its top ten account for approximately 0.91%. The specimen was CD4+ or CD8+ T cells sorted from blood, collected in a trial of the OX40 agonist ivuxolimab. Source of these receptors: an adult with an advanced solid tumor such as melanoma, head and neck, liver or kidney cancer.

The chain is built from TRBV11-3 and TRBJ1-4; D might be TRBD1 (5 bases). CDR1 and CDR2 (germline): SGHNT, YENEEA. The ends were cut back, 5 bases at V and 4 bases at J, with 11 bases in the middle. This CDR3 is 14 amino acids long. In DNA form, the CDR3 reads TGTGCCAGCAGCACCGGGGCCCATAATGAAAAACTGTTTTTT. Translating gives CASSTGAHNEKLFF. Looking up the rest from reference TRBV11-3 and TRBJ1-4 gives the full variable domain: EAGVVQSPRYKIIEKKQPVAFWCNPISGHNTLYWYLQNLGQGPELLIRYENEEAVDDSQLPKDRFSAERLKGVDSTLKIQPAELGDSAVYLCASSTGAHNEKLFFGSGTQLSVL.

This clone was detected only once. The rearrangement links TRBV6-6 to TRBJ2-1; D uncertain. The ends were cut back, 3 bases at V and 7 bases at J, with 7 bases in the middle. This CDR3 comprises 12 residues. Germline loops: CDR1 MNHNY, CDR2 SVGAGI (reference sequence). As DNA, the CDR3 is TGTGCCAGCAGTTATGCGAGAAATGAGCAGTTCTTC. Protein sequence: CASSYARNEQFF.

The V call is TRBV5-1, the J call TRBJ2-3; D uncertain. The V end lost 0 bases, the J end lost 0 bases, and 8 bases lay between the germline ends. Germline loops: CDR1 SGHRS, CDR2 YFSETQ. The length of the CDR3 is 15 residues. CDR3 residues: CASSLARPSTDTQYF. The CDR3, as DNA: TGCGCCAGCAGCTTGGCCAGGCCTAGCACAGATACGCAGTATTTT. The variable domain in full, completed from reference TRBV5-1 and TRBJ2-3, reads KAGVTQTPRYLIKTRGQQVTLSCSPISGHRSVSWYQQTPGQGLQFLFEYFSETQRNKGNFPGRFSGRQFSNSRSEMNVSTLELGDSALYLCASSLARPSTDTQYFGPGTRLTVL.

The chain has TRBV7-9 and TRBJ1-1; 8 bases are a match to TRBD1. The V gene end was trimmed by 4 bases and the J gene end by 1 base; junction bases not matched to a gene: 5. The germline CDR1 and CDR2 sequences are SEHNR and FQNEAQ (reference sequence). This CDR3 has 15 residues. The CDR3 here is CASSSPTGENTEAFF. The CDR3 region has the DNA TGTGCCAGCAGCTCACCGACAGGGGAGAACACTGAAGCTTTCTTT.

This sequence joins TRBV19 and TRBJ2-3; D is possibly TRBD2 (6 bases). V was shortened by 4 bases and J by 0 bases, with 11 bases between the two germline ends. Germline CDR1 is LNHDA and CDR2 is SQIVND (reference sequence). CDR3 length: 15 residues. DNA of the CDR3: TGTGCCAGTAGTAAGGGACTTCTTAGCACAGATACGCAGTATTTT. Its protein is CASSKGLLSTDTQYF.

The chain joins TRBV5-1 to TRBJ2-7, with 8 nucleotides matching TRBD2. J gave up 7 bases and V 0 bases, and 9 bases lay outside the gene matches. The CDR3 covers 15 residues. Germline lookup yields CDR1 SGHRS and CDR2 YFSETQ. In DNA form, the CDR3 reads TGCGCCAGCAGCTTGGAGAGACTAGCGTATGAGGAGCAGTACTTC. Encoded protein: CASSLERLAYEEQYF.

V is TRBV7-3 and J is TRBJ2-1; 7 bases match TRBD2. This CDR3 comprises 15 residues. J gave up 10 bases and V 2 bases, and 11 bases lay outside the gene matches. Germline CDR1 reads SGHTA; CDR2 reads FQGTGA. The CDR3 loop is CASSLVAGDRWEQFF. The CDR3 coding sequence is TGTGCCAGCAGCTTAGTGGCGGGAGACCGCTGGGAGCAGTTCTTC.

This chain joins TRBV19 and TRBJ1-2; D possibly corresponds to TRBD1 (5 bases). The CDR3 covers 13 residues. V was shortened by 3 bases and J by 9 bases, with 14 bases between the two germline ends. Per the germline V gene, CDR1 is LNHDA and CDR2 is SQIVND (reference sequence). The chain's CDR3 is CASSMSGTQRYTF. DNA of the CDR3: TGTGCCAGTAGTATGTCCGGGACCCAACGCTACACCTTC.

The CDR3 region has the DNA TGCGCCAGCAGCCAAAATACGGGGAGCAATCAGCCCCAGCATTTT. Its translation is CASSQNTGSNQPQHF. The chain carries TRBV4-1 and TRBJ1-5; D ambiguous. V shed 2 bases and J shed 1 base, with 9 bases lying between them. Germline assignment: CDR1 MGHRA and CDR2 YSYEKL. The CDR3 is 15 amino acids.

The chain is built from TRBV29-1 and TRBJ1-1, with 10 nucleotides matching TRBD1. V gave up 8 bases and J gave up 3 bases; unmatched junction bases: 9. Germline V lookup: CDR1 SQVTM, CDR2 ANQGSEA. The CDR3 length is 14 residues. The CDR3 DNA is TGCAGCTCCGACAGGGGGCTCGGCGACACTGAAGCTTTCTTT. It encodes CSSDRGLGDTEAFF.

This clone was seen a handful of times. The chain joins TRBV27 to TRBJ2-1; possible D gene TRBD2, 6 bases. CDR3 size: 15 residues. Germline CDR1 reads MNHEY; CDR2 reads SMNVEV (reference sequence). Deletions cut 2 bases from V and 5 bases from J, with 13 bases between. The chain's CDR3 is CASSLRRGDDNEQFF. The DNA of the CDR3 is TGTGCCAGCAGTTTACGGCGGGGTGACGACAATGAGCAGTTCTTC.

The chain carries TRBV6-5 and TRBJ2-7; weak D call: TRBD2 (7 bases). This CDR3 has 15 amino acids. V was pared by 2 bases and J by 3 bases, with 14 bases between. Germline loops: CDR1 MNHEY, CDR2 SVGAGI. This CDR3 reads CASSYGGRGNYEQYF. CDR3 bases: TGTGCCAGCAGTTACGGGGGGAGGGGGAACTACGAGCAGTACTTC.

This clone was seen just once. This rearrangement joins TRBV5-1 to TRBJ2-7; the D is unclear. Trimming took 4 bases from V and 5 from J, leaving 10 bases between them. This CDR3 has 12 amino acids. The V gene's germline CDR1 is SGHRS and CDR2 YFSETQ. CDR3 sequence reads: CASSPRQDEQYF. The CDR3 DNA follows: TGCGCCAGCAGCCCCCGCCAGGACGAGCAGTACTTC.

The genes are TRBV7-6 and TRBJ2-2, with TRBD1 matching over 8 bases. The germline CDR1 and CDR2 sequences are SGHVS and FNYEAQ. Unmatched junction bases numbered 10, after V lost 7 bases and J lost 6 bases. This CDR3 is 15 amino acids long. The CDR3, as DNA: TGTGCCAGCACCGAGTCGACAGGGGTGGCCGGGGAGCTGTTTTTT. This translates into CASTESTGVAGELFF.

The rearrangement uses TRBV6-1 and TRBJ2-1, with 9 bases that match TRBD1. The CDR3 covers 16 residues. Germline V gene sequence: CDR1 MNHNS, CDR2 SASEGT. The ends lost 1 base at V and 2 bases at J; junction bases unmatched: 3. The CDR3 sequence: CASSEVWTGAYNEQFF. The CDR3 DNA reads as TGTGCCAGCAGTGAAGTCTGGACAGGGGCCTACAATGAGCAGTTCTTC.

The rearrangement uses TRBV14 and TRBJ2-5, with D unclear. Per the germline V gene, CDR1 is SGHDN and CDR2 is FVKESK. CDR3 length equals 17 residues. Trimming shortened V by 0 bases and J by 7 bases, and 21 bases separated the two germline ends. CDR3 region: CASSQEDTNRSLRTQYF. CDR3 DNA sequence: TGTGCCAGCAGCCAAGAAGATACAAACCGAAGCTTAAGGACCCAGTACTTC.

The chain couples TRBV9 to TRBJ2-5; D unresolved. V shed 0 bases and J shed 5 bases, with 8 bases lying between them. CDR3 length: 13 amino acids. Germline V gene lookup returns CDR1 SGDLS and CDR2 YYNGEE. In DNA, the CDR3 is TGTGCCAGCAGCGTAGCGGTTTGGGAGACCCAGTACTTC. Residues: CASSVAVWETQYF.

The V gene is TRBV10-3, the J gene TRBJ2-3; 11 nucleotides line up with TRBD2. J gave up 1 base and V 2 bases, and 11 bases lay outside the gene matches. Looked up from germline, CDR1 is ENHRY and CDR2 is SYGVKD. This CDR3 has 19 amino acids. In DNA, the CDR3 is TGTGCCATCAGTGAGACTAGCGGGGGTTCCCTTTTACGCACAGATACGCAGTATTTT. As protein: CAISETSGGSLLRTDTQYF.

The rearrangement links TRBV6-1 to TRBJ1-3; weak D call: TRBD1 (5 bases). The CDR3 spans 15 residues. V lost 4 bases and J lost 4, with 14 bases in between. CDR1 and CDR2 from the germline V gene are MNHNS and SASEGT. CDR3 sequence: CASSAGNPWGNTIYF. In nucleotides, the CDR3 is TGTGCCAGCAGTGCAGGGAATCCGTGGGGAAACACCATATATTTT.

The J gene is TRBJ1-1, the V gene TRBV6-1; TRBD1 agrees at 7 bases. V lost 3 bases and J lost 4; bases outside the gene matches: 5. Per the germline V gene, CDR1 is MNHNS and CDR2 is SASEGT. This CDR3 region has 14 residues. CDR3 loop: CASSERGDSTEAFF. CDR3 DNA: TGTGCCAGCAGTGAGAGGGGGGACAGCACTGAAGCTTTCTTT.

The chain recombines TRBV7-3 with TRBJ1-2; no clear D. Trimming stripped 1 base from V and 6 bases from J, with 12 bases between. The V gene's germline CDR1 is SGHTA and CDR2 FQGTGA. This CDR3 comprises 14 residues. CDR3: CASSLNHMQNGYTF. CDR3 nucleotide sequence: TGTGCCAGCAGCTTAAATCATATGCAGAATGGCTACACCTTC.